This T cell receptor beta chain was obtained from a study of blood T cell repertoires in COVID-19. Overall study: Acute-phase and convalescent COVID-19 samples originated in the United States, Italy and Spain.

Measured with immunoSEQ multiplex PCR; TCRdb has only the in-frame clones, and not every one. The table lists hundreds of thousands of clones, 70% to 90% of them singletons. Donors were grouped by their self-reported clinical history. Germline V gene lookup returns CDR1 SGHAT and CDR2 FQNNGV. CDR3 length equals 16 residues. V lost 5 bases to trimming and J lost 6 bases; unmatched junction nucleotides: 10. The clonotype originates from a man aged 40-55 years in a cohort exposed to, infected with or recovered from COVID-19 (not recorded which). The V gene is TRBV11-2, the J gene TRBJ2-1; 10 bases are shared with TRBD2. Source material: PBMCs or T cells enriched from blood (not recorded which). CDR3 DNA: TGTGCCAGCAGCCAAACCTGGACTAGCGGTGGCAATGAGCAGTTCTTC. This sequence encodes CASSQTWTSGGNEQFF.